This T cell receptor beta chain was sequenced in a study of CD8 T cells in Susac syndrome. Between the trimmed V and J ends, which lost 0 bases and 3 bases, there was a span of 14 bases. From germline, CDR1 is DFQATT and CDR2 SNEGSKA (reference sequence). CDR3 length equals 16 residues. Study results and caveats: It was acknowledged in the study that its TCR sequencing and HLA analysis involved a relatively small number of individuals.

Reverse transcription of roughly 0.45 to 1 ug RNA was performed with random hexamers. Amplification of TCR beta CDR3 across 54 Vbeta and 13 Jbeta was performed with immunoSEQ multiplex PCR. TCRdb re-called the immunoSEQ multiplex PCR reads with MiXCR, one entry per CDR3 protein. Counted here are 300,000 to 350,000 distinct CDR3 sequences, roughly nine tenths occurring once; the ten biggest clones make up about 0.063%. With respect to this clonotype: The antigen is unknown.

Sequencing of TCR beta was carried out in blood CD8+ and CD4+ T cells. TEMRA cells were enriched by FACS, while CD8+ and CD4+ T cells were obtained through a negative isolation that was performed magnetically. This clonotype was sampled from a human donor with multiple sclerosis. The sequenced material came from CD4+ T cells from PBMCs. V gene TRBV20-1 combines with J gene TRBJ2-2, with a possible D match to TRBD2 (5 bases). CDR3 sequence (DNA): TGCAGTGCTAGAGATTCTACGGGGTCCTACACCGGGGAGCTGTTTTTT. It specifies CSARDSTGSYTGELFF.